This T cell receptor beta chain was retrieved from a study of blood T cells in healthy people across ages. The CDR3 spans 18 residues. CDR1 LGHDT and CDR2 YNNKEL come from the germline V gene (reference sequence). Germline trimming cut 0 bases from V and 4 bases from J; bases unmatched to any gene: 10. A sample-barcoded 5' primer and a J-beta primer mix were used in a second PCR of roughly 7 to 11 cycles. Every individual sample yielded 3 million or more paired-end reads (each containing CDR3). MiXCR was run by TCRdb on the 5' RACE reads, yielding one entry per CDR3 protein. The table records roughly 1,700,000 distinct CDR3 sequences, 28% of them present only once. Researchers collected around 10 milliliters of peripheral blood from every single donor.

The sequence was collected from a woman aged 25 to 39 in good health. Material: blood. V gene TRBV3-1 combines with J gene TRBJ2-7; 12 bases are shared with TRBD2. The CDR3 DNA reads TGTGCCAGCAGCCAAGATGCACTAGCGGGGGGCTCATCATACGAGCAGTACTTC. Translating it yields CASSQDALAGGSSYEQYF.